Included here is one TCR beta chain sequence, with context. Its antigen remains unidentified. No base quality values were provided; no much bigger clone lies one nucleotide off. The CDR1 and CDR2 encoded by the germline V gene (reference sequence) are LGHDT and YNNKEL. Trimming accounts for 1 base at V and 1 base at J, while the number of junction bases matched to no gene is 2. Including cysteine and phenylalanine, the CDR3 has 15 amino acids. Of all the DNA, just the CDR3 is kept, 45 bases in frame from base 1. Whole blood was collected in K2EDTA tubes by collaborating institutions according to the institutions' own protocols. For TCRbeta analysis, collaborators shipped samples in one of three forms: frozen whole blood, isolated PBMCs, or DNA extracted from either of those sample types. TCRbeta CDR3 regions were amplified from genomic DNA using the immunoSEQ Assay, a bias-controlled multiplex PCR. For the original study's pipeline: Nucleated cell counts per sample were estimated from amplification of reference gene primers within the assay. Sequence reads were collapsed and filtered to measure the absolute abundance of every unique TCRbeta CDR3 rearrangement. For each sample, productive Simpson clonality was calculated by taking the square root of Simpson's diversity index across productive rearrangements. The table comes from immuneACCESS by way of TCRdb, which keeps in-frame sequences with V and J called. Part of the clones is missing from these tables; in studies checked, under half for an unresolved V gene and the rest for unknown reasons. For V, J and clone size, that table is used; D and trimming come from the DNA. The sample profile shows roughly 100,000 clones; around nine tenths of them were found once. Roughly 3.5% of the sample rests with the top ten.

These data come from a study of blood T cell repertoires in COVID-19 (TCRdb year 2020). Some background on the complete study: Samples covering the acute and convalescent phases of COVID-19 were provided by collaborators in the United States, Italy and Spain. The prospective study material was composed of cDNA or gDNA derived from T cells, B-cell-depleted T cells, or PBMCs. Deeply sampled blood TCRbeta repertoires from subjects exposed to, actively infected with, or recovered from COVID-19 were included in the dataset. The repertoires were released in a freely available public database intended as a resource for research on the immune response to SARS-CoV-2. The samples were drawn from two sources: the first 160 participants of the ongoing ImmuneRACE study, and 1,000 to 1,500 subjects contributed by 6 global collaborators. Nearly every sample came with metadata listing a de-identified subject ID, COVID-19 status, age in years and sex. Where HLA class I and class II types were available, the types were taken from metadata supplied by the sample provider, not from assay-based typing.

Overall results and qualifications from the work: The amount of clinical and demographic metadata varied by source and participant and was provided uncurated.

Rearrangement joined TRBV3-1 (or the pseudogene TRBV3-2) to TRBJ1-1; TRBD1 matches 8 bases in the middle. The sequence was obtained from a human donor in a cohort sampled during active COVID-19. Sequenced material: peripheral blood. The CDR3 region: CASSQADRGNTEAFF. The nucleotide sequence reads TGTGCCAGCAGCCAAGCTGACAGGGGGAACACTGAAGCTTTCTTT.